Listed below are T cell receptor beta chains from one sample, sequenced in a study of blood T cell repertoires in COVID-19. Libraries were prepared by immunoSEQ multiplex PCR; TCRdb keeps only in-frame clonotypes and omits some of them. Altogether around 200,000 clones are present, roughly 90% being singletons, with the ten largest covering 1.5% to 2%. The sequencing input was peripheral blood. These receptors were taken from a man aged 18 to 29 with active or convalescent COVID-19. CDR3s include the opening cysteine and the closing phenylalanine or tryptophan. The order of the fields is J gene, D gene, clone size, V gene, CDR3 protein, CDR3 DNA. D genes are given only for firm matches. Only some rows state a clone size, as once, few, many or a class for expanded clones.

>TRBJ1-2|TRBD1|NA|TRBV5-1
CASSTGQGLGYTF
TGCGCCAGCAGTACGGGACAGGGACTTGGCTACACCTTC
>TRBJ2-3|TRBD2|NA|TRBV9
CASSLAGLDTQYF
TGTGCCAGCTCACTAGCGGGGCTCGATACGCAGTATTTT
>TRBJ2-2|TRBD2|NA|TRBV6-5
CASSYAGGTNTGELFF
TGTGCCAGCAGTTACGCGGGGGGCACGAACACCGGGGAGCTGTTTTTT
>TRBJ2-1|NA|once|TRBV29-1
CSVVPGRGHYNEQFF
TGCAGCGTAGTTCCTGGGCGGGGGCACTACAATGAGCAGTTCTTC
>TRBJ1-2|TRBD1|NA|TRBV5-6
CASSLDAGGDYGYTF
TGTGCCAGCAGCTTGGACGCAGGGGGCGACTATGGCTACACCTTC
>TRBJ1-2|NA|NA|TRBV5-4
CASSWLGPNYGYTF
TGTGCCAGCAGCTGGTTGGGGCCTAACTATGGCTACACCTTC
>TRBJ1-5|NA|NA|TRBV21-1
CASGPRDRGCQPQHF
TGTGCCAGCGGACCCAGGGACAGGGGATGCCAGCCCCAGCATTTT
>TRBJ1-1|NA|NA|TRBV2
CASSEASSYTEAFF
TGTGCCAGCAGTGAAGCGTCCAGTTACACTGAAGCTTTCTTT
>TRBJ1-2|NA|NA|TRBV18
CASSPPSRQANYGYTF
TGTGCCAGCTCACCACCGAGCCGACAGGCTAACTATGGCTACACCTTC
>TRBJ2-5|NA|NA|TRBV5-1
CASSPQGIGETQYF
TGCGCCAGCAGCCCTCAGGGTATTGGAGAGACCCAGTACTTC
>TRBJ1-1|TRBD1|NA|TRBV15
CATSNARTGRAEAFF
TGTGCCACCAGCAACGCCCGGACAGGGCGAGCTGAAGCTTTCTTT
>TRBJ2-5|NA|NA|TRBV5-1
CASSLVEETQYF
TGCGCCAGCAGCTTGGTGGAGGAGACCCAGTACTTC
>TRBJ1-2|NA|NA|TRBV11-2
CASTTRGGDVHGYTF
TGTGCCAGCACCACTCGGGGAGGGGACGTTCATGGCTACACCTTC
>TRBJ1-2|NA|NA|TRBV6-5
CASSVQSNYGYTF
TGTGCCAGCAGCGTACAGTCTAACTATGGCTACACCTTC
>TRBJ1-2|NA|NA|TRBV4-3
CASSQDISTIRGYTF
TGCGCCAGCAGCCAAGATATTTCCACTATCCGCGGCTACACCTTC
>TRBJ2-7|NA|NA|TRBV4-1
CASSQEGGTAYEQYF
TGCGCCAGCAGCCAAGAAGGGGGGACAGCCTACGAGCAGTACTTC
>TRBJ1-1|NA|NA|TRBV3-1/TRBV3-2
CASSQADSNTEAFF
TGTGCCAGCAGCCAAGCCGACTCTAACACTGAAGCTTTCTTT
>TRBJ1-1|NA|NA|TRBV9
CASSVGGFTEAFF
TGTGCCAGCAGCGTAGGCGGGTTCACTGAAGCTTTCTTT
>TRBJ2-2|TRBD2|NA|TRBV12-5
CASGLRGASGENTGELFF
TGTGCTAGTGGTTTGCGTGGTGCTAGCGGGGAGAACACCGGGGAGCTGTTTTTT
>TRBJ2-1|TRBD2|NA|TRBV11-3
CASSPRASGYNEQFF
TGTGCCAGCAGCCCCCGGGCTAGCGGCTACAATGAGCAGTTCTTC
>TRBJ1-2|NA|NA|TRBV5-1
CASSFQDFGDGYTF
TGCGCCAGCAGCTTTCAGGATTTCGGCGATGGCTACACCTTC
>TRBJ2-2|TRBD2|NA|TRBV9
CASSFRGGITGELFF
TGTGCCAGCAGCTTTCGCGGGGGTATCACCGGGGAGCTGTTTTTT
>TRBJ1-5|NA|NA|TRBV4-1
CASSQDVGRGGQPQHF
TGCGCCAGCAGCCAAGATGTGGGTAGGGGTGGTCAGCCCCAGCATTTT
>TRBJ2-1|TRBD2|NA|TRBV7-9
CASRPTGRESDNEQFF
TGTGCCAGCAGGCCGACGGGGCGGGAGAGCGACAATGAGCAGTTCTTC
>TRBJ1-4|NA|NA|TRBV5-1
CASSFDRPLEKLFF
TGCGCCAGCAGCTTCGACAGGCCGCTTGAAAAACTGTTTTTT
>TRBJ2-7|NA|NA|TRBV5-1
CASSIDGTLDYEQYF
TGCGCCAGCAGTATAGACGGGACACTTGATTACGAGCAGTACTTC
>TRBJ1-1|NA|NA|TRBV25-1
CASSVSFEAFF
TGTGCCAGCAGTGTAAGCTTTGAAGCTTTCTTT
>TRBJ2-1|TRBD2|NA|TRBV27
CASSLWGTGTINYNEQFF
TGTGCCAGCAGTTTATGGGGGACCGGGACTATCAATTACAATGAGCAGTTCTTC
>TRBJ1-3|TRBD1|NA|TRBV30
CAWSKEQGVAGNTIYF
TGTGCCTGGAGTAAAGAACAGGGGGTCGCTGGAAACACCATATATTTT
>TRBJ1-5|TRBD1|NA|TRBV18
CASSTDRDQPQHF
TGTGCCAGCTCAACGGACAGGGATCAGCCCCAGCATTTT
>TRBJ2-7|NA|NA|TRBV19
CASSRNYEQYF
TGTGCCAGTAGCAGAAACTACGAGCAGTACTTC
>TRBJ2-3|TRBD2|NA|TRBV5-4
CASSGLAGARIGTDTQYF
TGTGCCAGCAGCGGACTAGCGGGAGCACGGATTGGCACAGATACGCAGTATTTT
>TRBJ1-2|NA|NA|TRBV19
CASGGGTRANYGYTF
TGTGCCAGTGGGGGGGGGACACGAGCTAACTATGGCTACACCTTC
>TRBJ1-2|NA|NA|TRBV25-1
CASSAGLHGYTF
TGTGCCAGCAGCGCCGGACTTCATGGCTACACCTTC
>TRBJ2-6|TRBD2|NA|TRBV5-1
CASSHGLAGGPASGANVLTF
TGCGCCAGCAGCCACGGACTAGCGGGGGGCCCCGCCTCTGGGGCCAACGTCCTGACTTTC
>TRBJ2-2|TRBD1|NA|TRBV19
CASSRQGATLTGELFF
TGTGCCAGTAGTAGACAGGGCGCGACTCTGACCGGGGAGCTGTTTTTT
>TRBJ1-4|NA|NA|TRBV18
CASSPLNKAGSEKLFF
TGTGCCAGCTCACCTCTTAATAAGGCGGGCTCTGAAAAACTGTTTTTT
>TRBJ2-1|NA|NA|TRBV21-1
CARTLSGSFYNEQFF
TGTGCCAGGACTCTTAGCGGGAGTTTCTACAATGAGCAGTTCTTC
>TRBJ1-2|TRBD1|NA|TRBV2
CATLQGQGYYGYTF
TGTGCCACCCTACAGGGACAGGGATACTATGGCTACACCTTC
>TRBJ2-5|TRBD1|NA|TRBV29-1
CSVVSSRTGAQETQYF
TGCAGCGTTGTAAGTTCGCGGACAGGGGCTCAAGAGACCCAGTACTTC
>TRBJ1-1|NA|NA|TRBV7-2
CASSSGWTEAFF
TGTGCCAGCAGTTCAGGGTGGACTGAAGCTTTCTTT
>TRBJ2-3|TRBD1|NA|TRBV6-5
CASSRTGGTDTQYF
TGTGCCAGCAGTCGGACAGGGGGGACAGATACGCAGTATTTT
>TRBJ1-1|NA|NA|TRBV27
CASSSRALRVGEAFF
TGTGCCAGCAGTTCTCGAGCTTTGCGGGTGGGTGAAGCTTTCTTT
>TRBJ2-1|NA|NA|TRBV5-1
CASSLARTTDEQFF
TGCGCCAGCAGCTTGGCGAGGACTACTGATGAGCAGTTCTTC
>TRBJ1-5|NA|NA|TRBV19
CASSPGQFNQPQHF
TGTGCCAGTAGTCCCGGACAGTTCAATCAGCCCCAGCATTTT
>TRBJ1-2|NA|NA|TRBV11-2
CASSLVAGEVYGYTF
TGTGCCAGCAGCTTAGTTGCAGGGGAAGTCTATGGCTACACCTTC
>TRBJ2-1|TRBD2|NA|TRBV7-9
CASSYQGTSGKAEQFF
TGTGCCAGCAGCTACCAAGGGACTAGCGGGAAGGCTGAGCAGTTCTTC
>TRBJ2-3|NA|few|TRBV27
CASSLSPHTDTQYF
TGTGCCAGCAGTTTATCACCACACACAGATACGCAGTATTTT
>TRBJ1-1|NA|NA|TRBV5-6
CASSPRRTRTEAFF
TGTGCCAGCAGCCCCCGCCGGACTCGCACTGAAGCTTTCTTT
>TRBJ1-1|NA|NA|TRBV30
CAWSLENTEAFF
TGTGCCTGGAGTTTAGAGAACACTGAAGCTTTCTTT
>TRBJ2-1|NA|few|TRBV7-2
CASTDNPLATGSSYNEQFF
TGTGCCAGCACTGACAATCCACTAGCAACCGGGAGCTCCTACAATGAGCAGTTCTTC
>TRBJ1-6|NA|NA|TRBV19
CASSLDSLRSPLHF
TGTGCCAGTAGTTTGGACAGCCTGAGGTCACCCCTCCACTTT
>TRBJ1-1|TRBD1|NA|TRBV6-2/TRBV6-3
CASSYHRGRRIRDTEAFF
TGTGCCAGCAGTTACCACAGGGGCCGCCGAATTCGAGACACTGAAGCTTTCTTT
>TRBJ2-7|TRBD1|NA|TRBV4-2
CASSQEGAGGVHEQYF
TGTGCCAGCAGCCAAGAAGGAGCAGGGGGCGTGCACGAGCAGTACTTC
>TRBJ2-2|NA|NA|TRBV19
CASSQIRGTGELFF
TGTGCCAGTAGCCAAATTAGGGGGACCGGGGAGCTGTTTTTT
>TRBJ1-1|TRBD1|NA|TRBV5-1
CASSVGGVGTEAFF
TGCGCCAGCAGTGTAGGGGGCGTTGGCACTGAAGCTTTCTTT
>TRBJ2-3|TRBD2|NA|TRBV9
CASSVGLAGGPGADTQYF
TGTGCCAGCAGCGTCGGACTAGCGGGAGGGCCGGGGGCAGATACGCAGTATTTT
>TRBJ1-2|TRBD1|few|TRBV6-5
CASSEGALNYGYTF
TGTGCCAGCAGCGAGGGGGCGTTAAACTATGGCTACACCTTC